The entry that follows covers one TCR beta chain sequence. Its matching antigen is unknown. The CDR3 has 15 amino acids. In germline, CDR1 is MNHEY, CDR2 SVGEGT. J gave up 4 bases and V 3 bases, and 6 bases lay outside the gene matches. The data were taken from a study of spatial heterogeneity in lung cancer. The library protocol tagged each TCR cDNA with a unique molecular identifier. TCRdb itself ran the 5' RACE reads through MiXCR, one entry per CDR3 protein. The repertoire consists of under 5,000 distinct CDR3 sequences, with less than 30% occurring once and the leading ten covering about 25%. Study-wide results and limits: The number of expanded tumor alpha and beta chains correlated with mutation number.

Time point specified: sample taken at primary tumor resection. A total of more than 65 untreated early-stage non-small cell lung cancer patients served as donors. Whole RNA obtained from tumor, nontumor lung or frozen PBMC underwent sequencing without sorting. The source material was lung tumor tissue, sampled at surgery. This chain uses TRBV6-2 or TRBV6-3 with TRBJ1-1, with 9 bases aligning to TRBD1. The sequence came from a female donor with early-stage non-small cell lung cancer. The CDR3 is CASSYGTGTGTEAFF. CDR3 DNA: TGTGCCAGCAGTTATGGGACAGGGACGGGCACTGAAGCTTTCTTT.